Below, one TCR beta chain is given with its context. Its cognate antigen is unknown. Germline CDR1 reads MDHEN; CDR2 reads SYDVKM. This CDR3 region has 15 residues. V trimming: 6 bases; J trimming: 3 bases; junction bases outside the gene matches: 8. TCRdb itself ran the 5' RACE reads through MiXCR, one entry per CDR3 protein. Altogether fewer than 450,000 distinct CDR3 sequences are present, about 24% being singletons, with the ten largest covering 8.8%. The sample is drawn from a study of T-cell memory formation after mild COVID-19. Study-level points and caveats: Contracting clones from day 15 to 85 showed balanced CD4/CD8; later expanders favored CD4+. CD4+ contracting clones were found mainly in CM and EM, and CD8+ ones in EMRA.

The chain combines TRBV28 with TRBJ2-7; 10 bases map to TRBD1. What was sequenced was PBMCs or a T cell subset sorted from them (not recorded which). The sequence was collected from an adult woman who had mild COVID-19 (a few samples of this study predate the infection). Cell type and time point are not known. CDR3 protein: CASRLGTGAYYEQYF. The DNA of the CDR3 is TGTGCCAGCAGACTGGGGACAGGGGCTTACTACGAGCAGTACTTC. The complete variable domain, with remaining parts taken from reference TRBV28 and TRBJ2-7, reads DVKVTQSSRYLVKRTGEKVFLECVQDMDHENMFWYRQDPGLGLRLIYFSYDVKMKEKGDIPEGYSVSREKKERFSLILESASTNQTSMYLCASRLGTGAYYEQYFGPGTRLTVT.